This T cell receptor beta chain was found in a study of cytomegalovirus exposure and HLA in healthy donors. Both 60 Vbeta primers and 13 Jbeta primers went into the PCR. Data came from immunoSEQ multiplex PCR; TCRdb stores just in-frame clones and leaves some out. The table lists tens of thousands of clones, 67% of them singletons. V was shortened by 1 base and J by 1 base, with 9 bases between the two germline ends. The V gene's germline CDR1 is SGHKS and CDR2 YYEKEE (reference sequence). CDR3 length equals 15 residues. In its sample, this clone was seen a few times. The receptor was isolated from a woman between 50 and 59 years old in good health and CMV-seropositive. The J gene is TRBJ2-1, the V gene TRBV5-5, with a tentative D call TRBD2 (6 bases). Sequencing input: PBMCs. This CDR3 reads CASSLLALSYNEQFF. In DNA form, the CDR3 reads TGTGCCAGCAGCTTGCTAGCGTTGTCCTACAATGAGCAGTTCTTC.